The rows below give T cell receptor beta chains drawn from one sample of a study of CD8 T cells in ankylosing spondylitis. TCRdb re-called the 5' RACE reads with MiXCR, one entry per CDR3 protein. The sample carries under 950,000 distinct CDR3 sequences, around 20% recorded once. Input material: blood, either unsorted or a sorted T cell fraction (not recorded which). The source of these receptors is a male donor with ankylosing spondylitis. CDR3s include the opening cysteine and the closing phenylalanine or tryptophan. Each record gives: D gene, clone size, J gene, V gene, CDR3 protein. D genes are given only for firm matches. Expanded clones get a size class; other rows say once, few or many, or leave the size out.

TRBD2	many	TRBJ2-7	TRBV27	CASSRGGYEQYF
-	-	TRBJ2-7	TRBV6-5	CASSYSLYESEQYF
TRBD2	-	TRBJ2-3	TRBV4-1	CASSQAPAGDTHTQYF
-	-	TRBJ1-2	TRBV20-1	CSAMGHNYGYTF
-	few	TRBJ2-1	TRBV9	CASSVVSGFSYNEQFF
TRBD1	few	TRBJ1-1	TRBV29-1	CSARGSRGKDTEAFF
-	few	TRBJ2-2	TRBV12-3/TRBV12-4	CASRDSTGELFF
-	-	TRBJ2-1	TRBV7-9	CASSSPETHDNEQFF
TRBD1	many	TRBJ1-1	TRBV20-1	CSVPQGPNTEAFF
-	few	TRBJ1-1	TRBV10-3	CAISESMDTEAFF
-	-	TRBJ2-5	TRBV7-9	CASSPDGLFETQYF
-	once	TRBJ1-2	TRBV19	CASSPAEGIDYGYTF
-	-	TRBJ2-5	TRBV7-2	CASSRSTGQETQYF
TRBD1	-	TRBJ1-2	TRBV28	CASGDRAYGYTF
-	few	TRBJ1-3	TRBV12-3/TRBV12-4	CASSPQGYSGNTIYF
TRBD2	few	TRBJ2-7	TRBV20-1	CSASGGLGYEQYF
-	few	TRBJ1-1	TRBV7-6	CASSGDLSPEAFF
-	few	TRBJ1-5	TRBV12-3/TRBV12-4	CASGRGVTDSNQPQHF
TRBD2	few	TRBJ2-7	TRBV15	CATSRELAASYEQYF
-	-	TRBJ1-1	TRBV5-1	CASSHRDMNTEAFF
-	-	TRBJ2-7	TRBV11-2	CASSPVRDKGREQYF
-	medium-sized	TRBJ2-3	TRBV4-2	CASSPGIAGVTDTQYF
TRBD2	-	TRBJ2-3	TRBV5-1	CASSLVFGGAADTQYF
-	few	TRBJ1-1	TRBV7-8	CASSPVRTEAFF
-	few	TRBJ2-7	TRBV11-2	CASSLAPGRSYEQYF
-	-	TRBJ2-7	TRBV12-3/TRBV12-4	CASSSNRVLGEQYF
-	few	TRBJ2-1	TRBV9	CASSARIEKPYNEQFF
-	few	TRBJ1-4	TRBV29-1	CSVAGYGVATNEKLFF
-	once	TRBJ2-5	TRBV12-3/TRBV12-4	CASSLSQQETQYF
-	-	TRBJ2-1	TRBV4-1	CASSQEGRGVNEQFF
TRBD2	many	TRBJ2-1	TRBV7-9	CASIMRGGYNEQFF
TRBD2	-	TRBJ2-2	TRBV10-3	CAISESIAGPNTGELFF
-	few	TRBJ1-6	TRBV20-1	CSARDQVTSYNSPLHF
TRBD1	-	TRBJ1-1	TRBV7-9	CASSAGGGNTEAFF
-	few	TRBJ2-3	TRBV24-1	CATSDLRSTDTQYF